This T cell receptor beta chain was documented in a study of T cells in Graves' hyperthyroidism and ophthalmopathy. Amplification of TCR beta CDR3 regions used RNA as the template. During a first-round RT-PCR of the TCR CDR3, the HTBI primer set was used. TCRdb analysed the multiplex PCR reads with MiXCR anew, one entry per CDR3 protein. The sample contains fewer than 750,000 distinct CDR3 sequences, approximately 15% of which appear only once. This clonotype was detected only a few times. Its antigen is currently unknown. Study-wide findings and caveats: Most expanded thyroid clonotypes above 0.001 recurred in blood. Stable hyperthyroidism and ophthalmopathy were separated using 13 V-J signatures.

The CDR3 runs to 17 residues. With 3 bases clipped from V and 4 bases from J, the junction kept 11 bases outside the gene matches. The germline V gene has CDR1 MNHNS and CDR2 SASEGT. A patient was excluded if there was uncontrolled infection, other autoimmune disease, pregnancy or lactation. Orbital computed tomography and thyroid ultrasound, together with serum TRAb and thyroxine and clinical symptoms, were used for diagnoses. Sequences were obtained from blood. V gene TRBV6-1 combines with J gene TRBJ2-5, with 10 bases fitting TRBD2. This receptor was taken from a woman aged 40-49 years with Graves' ophthalmopathy. CDR3 residues: CASSDTRLAGVVETQYF. Here the CDR3 DNA reads TGTGCCAGCAGTGATACTCGGCTAGCGGGAGTGGTAGAGACCCAGTACTTC.